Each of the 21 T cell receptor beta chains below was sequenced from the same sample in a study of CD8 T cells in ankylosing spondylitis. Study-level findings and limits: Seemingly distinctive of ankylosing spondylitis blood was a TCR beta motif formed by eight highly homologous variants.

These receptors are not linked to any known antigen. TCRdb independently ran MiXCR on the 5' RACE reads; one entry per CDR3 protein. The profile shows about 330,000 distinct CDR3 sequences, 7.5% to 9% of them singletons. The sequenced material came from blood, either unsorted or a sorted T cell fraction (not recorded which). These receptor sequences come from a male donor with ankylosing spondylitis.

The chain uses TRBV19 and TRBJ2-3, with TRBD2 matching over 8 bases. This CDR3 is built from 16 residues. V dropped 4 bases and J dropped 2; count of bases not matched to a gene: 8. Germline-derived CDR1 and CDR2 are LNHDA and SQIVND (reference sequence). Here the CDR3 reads CASSSTSGRITDTQYF. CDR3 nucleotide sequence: TGTGCCAGTAGTAGTACTAGCGGACGCATCACAGATACGCAGTATTTT.

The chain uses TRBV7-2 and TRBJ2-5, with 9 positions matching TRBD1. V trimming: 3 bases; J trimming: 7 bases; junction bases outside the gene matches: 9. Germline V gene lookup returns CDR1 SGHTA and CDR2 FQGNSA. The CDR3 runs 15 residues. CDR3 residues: CASSFGTGLGATQYF. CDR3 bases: TGTGCCAGCAGCTTCGGGACAGGGTTAGGGGCGACCCAGTACTTC.

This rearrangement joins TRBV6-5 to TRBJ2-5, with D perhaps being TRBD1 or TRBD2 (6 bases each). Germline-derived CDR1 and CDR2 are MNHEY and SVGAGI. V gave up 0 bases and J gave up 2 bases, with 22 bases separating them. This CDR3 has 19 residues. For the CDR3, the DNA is TGTGCCAGCAGTTACTCGTCGATAGGGGGGCAGTCTCTTCAAGAGACCCAGTACTTC. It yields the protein CASSYSSIGGQSLQETQYF.

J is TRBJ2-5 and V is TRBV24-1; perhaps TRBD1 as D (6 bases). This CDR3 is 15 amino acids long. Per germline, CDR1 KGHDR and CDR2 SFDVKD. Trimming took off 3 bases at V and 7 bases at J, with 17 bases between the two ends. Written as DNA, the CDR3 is TGTGCCACCAGTGATGAAGGCCCCCAGGGGAGGACCCAGTACTTC. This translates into CATSDEGPQGRTQYF.

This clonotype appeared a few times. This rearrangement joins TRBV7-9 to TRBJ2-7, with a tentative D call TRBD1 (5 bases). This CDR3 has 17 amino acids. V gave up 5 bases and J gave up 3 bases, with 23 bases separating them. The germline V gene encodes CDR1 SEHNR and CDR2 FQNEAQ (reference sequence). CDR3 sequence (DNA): TGTGCCAGCAGCCCCCGCGTAAGCCAGGGCTTGCGCTACGAGCAGTACTTC. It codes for CASSPRVSQGLRYEQYF.

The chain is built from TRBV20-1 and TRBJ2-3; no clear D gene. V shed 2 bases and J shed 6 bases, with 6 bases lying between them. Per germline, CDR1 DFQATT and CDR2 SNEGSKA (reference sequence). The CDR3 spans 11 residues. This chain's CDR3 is CSARLGDTQYF. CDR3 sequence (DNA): TGCAGTGCTAGACTCGGTGATACGCAGTATTTT.

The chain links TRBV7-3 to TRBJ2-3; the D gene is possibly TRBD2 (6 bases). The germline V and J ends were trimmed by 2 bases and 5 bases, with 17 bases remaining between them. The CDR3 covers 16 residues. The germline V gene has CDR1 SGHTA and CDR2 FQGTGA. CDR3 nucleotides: TGTGCCAGCAGCTTAGGTGGGCGGGGCGCGGTAGATACGCAGTATTTT. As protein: CASSLGGRGAVDTQYF.

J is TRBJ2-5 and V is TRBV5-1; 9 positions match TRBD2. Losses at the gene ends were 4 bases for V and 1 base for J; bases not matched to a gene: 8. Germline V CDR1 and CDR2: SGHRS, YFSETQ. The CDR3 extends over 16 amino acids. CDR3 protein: CASSAILAGTQETQYF. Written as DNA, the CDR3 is TGCGCCAGCAGCGCTATTCTAGCGGGAACCCAAGAGACCCAGTACTTC.

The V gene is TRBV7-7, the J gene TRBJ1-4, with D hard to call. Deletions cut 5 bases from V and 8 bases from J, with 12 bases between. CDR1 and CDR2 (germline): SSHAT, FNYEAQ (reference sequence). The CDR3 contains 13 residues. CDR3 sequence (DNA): TGTGCCAGCAGCAACCCGGGCGAGGAAAAACTGTTTTTT. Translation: CASSNPGEEKLFF.

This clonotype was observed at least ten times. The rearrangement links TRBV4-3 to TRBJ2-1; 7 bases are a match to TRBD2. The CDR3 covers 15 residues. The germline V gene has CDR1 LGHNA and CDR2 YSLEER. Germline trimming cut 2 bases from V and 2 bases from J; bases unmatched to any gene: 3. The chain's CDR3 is CASSQRLATYNEQFF. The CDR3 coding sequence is TGCGCCAGCAGCCAACGACTAGCTACCTACAATGAGCAGTTCTTC.

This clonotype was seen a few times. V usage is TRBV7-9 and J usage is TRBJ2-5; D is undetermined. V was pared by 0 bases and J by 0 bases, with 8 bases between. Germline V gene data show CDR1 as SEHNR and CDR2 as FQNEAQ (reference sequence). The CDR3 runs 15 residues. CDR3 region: CASSLAVVYQETQYF. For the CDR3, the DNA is TGTGCCAGCAGCTTAGCCGTTGTGTACCAAGAGACCCAGTACTTC.

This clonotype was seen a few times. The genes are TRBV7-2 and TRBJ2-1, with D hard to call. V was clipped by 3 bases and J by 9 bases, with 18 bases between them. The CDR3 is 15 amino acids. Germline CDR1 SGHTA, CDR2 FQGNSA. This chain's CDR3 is CASSFPSGVAAEQFF. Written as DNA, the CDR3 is TGTGCCAGCAGCTTCCCGTCTGGTGTTGCGGCTGAGCAGTTCTTC.

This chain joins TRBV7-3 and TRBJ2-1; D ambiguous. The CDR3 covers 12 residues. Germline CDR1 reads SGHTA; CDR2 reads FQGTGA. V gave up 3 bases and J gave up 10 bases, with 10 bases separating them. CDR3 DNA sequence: TGTGCCAGCAGCTTCGAAGCTGGAGAGCAGTTCTTC. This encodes CASSFEAGEQFF.

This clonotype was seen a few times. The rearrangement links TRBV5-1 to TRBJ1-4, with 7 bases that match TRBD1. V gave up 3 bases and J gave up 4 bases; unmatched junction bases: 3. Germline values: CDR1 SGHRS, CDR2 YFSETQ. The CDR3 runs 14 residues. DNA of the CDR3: TGCGCCAGCAGCTACCGGGACAGTAATGAAAAACTGTTTTTT. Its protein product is CASSYRDSNEKLFF.

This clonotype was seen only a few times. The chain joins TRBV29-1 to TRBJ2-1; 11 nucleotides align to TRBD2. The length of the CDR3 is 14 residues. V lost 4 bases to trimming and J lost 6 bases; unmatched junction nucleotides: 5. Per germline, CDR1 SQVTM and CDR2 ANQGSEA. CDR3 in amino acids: CSVGIAGGPNEQFF. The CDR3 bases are TGCAGCGTTGGAATAGCGGGAGGGCCCAATGAGCAGTTCTTC.

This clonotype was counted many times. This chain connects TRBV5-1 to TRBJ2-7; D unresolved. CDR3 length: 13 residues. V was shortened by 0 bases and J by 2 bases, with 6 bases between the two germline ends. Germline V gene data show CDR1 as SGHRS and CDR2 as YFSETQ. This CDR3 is CASSLEPPYEQYF. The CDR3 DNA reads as TGCGCCAGCAGCTTGGAACCCCCCTACGAGCAGTACTTC. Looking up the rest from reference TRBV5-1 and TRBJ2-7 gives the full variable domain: KAGVTQTPRYLIKTRGQQVTLSCSPISGHRSVSWYQQTPGQGLQFLFEYFSETQRNKGNFPGRFSGRQFSNSRSEMNVSTLELGDSALYLCASSLEPPYEQYFGPGTRLTVT.

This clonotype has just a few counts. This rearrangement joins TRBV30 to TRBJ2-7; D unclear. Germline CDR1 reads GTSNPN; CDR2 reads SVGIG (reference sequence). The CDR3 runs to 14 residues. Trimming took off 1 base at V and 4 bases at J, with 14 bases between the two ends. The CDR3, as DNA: TGTGCCTGGAGTGACCCCCTGACCCTTTACGAGCAGTACTTC. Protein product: CAWSDPLTLYEQYF.

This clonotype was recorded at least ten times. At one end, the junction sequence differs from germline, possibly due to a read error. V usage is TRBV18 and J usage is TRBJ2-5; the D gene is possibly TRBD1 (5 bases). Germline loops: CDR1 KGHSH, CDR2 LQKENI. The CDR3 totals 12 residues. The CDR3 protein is CASSPAGETQYF. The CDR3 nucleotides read TGCGCCAGCAGCCCGGCAGGGGAGACCCAGTACTTC.

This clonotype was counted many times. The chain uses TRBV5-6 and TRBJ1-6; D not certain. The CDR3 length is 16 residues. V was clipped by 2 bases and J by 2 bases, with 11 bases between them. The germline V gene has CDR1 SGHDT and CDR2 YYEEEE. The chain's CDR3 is CASSFLRATYNSPLHF. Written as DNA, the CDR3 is TGTGCCAGCAGCTTTCTCCGGGCTACCTATAATTCACCCCTCCACTTT.

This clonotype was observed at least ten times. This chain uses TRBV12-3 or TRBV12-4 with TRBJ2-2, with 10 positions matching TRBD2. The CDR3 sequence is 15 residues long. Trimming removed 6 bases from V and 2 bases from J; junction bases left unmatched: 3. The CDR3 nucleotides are TGTGCCAGCAGCGTAGCGGGAGGAAACACCGGGGAGCTGTTTTTT. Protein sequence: CASSVAGGNTGELFF.

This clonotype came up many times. The CDR3 loop reads CSVEDASGRLYEQFF. The DNA of the CDR3 is TGCAGCGTTGAAGATGCTAGCGGGAGATTATATGAGCAGTTCTTC. The V call is TRBV29-1, the J call TRBJ2-1, with TRBD2 matching 10 bases. Germline V gene sequence: CDR1 SQVTM, CDR2 ANQGSEA. J gave up 8 bases and V 0 bases, and 7 bases lay outside the gene matches. This CDR3 is built from 15 residues.